The T cell receptor beta chain described here comes from a study of vaccination effects on CD4 cells after COVID-19. Study outcomes and limitations: Spike-reactive clones in convalescents after vaccination were chiefly newly vaccine-induced.

Antigen-specific CD4+ T cell clonotypes were called by their expansion after viral peptide-pool culture in ViraFEST. The culture ran for roughly ten days before CD4+ T cells were isolated. Infection with SARS-CoV-2 occurred in the person between March and December 2020, and PCR confirmed it. Each culture well received some 1.9 million PBMC. These cells were then cultured in IMDM with 9.5 to 10 IU/ml IL-2 and 8.5 to 10 ug/ml peptides. Sequencing used immunoSEQ multiplex PCR; TCRdb keeps in-frame clones, though not all of them. The sample holds 55,000 to 90,000 clones, 60% to 75% seen once. The V segment lost 4 bases and the J segment 7 bases; nucleotides outside the gene matches: 11. Germline V CDR1 and CDR2: KGHDR, SFDVKD. The CDR3 spans 18 residues. Points on this clone: As yet, its antigen is unknown.

This TCR was sampled from a human donor who had a prior SARS-CoV-2 infection. The source was CD4+ T cells from PBMCs cultured with HIV peptides, collected before COVID-19 vaccination. Documented subset: HIV-1 Nef peptide pool negative control/reference culture. The J gene is TRBJ2-2, the V gene TRBV24-1; 13 positions agree with TRBD2. The CDR3 nucleotides read TGTGCCACCAGTGACTCTGGACTAGCGGGAGTTATGAGCGGGGAGCTGTTTTTT. Translated, it gives CATSDSGLAGVMSGELFF.